These 18 T cell receptor beta chains originate from one sample sequenced in a study of blood T cell repertoires in COVID-19. Generated by immunoSEQ multiplex PCR, the TCRdb table keeps only in-frame clones and is missing some. This sample has approximately 300,000 clones, with about 82% found just once. The sequenced sample consisted of peripheral blood. These TCRs come from a woman in her 50s with acute or convalescent COVID-19.

The chain joins TRBV27 to TRBJ2-1; 13 bases line up with TRBD2. The CDR3 runs 19 residues. Germline V lookup: CDR1 MNHEY, CDR2 SMNVEV (reference sequence). After removal of 5 bases from V and 8 bases from J, the junction contained 18 bases not matched to a gene. The CDR3 DNA is TGTGCCAGCAGTCCTAGGGCCTCTTGGCGGGGACTAGCGGGATATGAGCAGTTCTTC. This translates into CASSPRASWRGLAGYEQFF.

This clone has just one count. This sequence joins TRBV7-9 and TRBJ2-5; D not certain. Germline values: CDR1 SEHNR, CDR2 FQNEAQ (reference sequence). The CDR3 runs to 14 residues. V dropped 1 base and J dropped 0 bases, with 6 bases sitting between them. The CDR3, as DNA: TGTGCCAGCAGCTTAGGAAGCAACCAAGAGACCCAGTACTTC. It encodes CASSLGSNQETQYF.

V gene TRBV2 combines with J gene TRBJ1-4, with 7 bases fitting TRBD1. Per the germline V gene, CDR1 is SNHLY and CDR2 is FYNNEI. V was clipped by 5 bases and J by 8 bases; unmatched bases: 5. This CDR3 region has 13 residues. This chain's CDR3 is CASSRQGGEKLFF. The CDR3 DNA reads TGTGCCAGCAGTAGACAGGGAGGAGAAAAACTGTTTTTT.

The table lists this clone with a few counts. The chain links TRBV5-1 to TRBJ1-1; possible D gene TRBD1, 5 bases. The V and J ends lost 0 bases and 3 bases respectively, with 15 bases between them. There are 16 residues in the CDR3. CDR1 is SGHRS and CDR2 is YFSETQ in the germline V gene. CDR3 loop: CASSLGAGLMDTEAFF. The CDR3, as DNA: TGCGCCAGCAGCTTGGGGGCAGGGCTTATGGACACTGAAGCTTTCTTT.

The CDR3 DNA follows: TGTGCCAGCAGCGGAAAGGGGCCTATAGACAGGGGAGGAACCGGGGAGCTGTTTTTT. Translated, it gives CASSGKGPIDRGGTGELFF. The V call is TRBV7-3, the J call TRBJ2-2; 8 bases map to TRBD1. The CDR3 spans 19 residues. J lost 5 bases, V lost 5 bases, and 19 bases had no gene match. The germline V gene encodes CDR1 SGHTA and CDR2 FQGTGA.

The chain links TRBV2 to TRBJ2-1; D gene uncertain. CDR1 SNHLY and CDR2 FYNNEI come from the germline V gene. This CDR3 is 14 amino acids long. Trimming shortened V by 8 bases and J by 1 base, and 12 bases separated the two germline ends. The CDR3 region has the DNA TGTGCCAGCGCCGAGGAAGCGTCCTACAATGAGCAGTTCTTC. Translation gives CASAEEASYNEQFF.

The chain couples TRBV7-3 to TRBJ2-1, with a weak D call TRBD2 (6 bases). The CDR3 spans 14 residues. V was pared by 1 base and J by 2 bases, with 6 bases between. The germline CDR1 and CDR2 sequences are SGHTA and FQGTGA. The CDR3 loop is CASSLSGTYNEQFF. CDR3 bases: TGTGCCAGCAGCTTAAGCGGGACCTACAATGAGCAGTTCTTC.

This chain links TRBV6-5 with TRBJ1-2; 7 bases map to TRBD1. V dropped 5 bases and J dropped 5; count of bases not matched to a gene: 8. Germline assignment: CDR1 MNHEY and CDR2 SVGAGI. CDR3 length: 14 residues. The CDR3 is CASSTAGGNYGYTF. The CDR3 region has the DNA TGTGCCAGCAGTACCGCAGGGGGTAATTATGGCTACACCTTC.

The genes are TRBV19 and TRBJ1-6, with unresolved D. The V end was cut by 4 bases, the J end by 9 bases, with 13 bases between. Germline CDR1 is LNHDA and CDR2 is SQIVND (reference sequence). The CDR3 is 14 residues long. As DNA, the CDR3 is TGTGCCAGTAGTAACCGGGTCACCTTTTCACCCCTCCACTTT. The encoded protein is CASSNRVTFSPLHF.

The gene calls are TRBV29-1 and TRBJ1-2; the match to TRBD1 covers 9 bases. The germline CDR1 and CDR2 sequences are SQVTM and ANQGSEA. The CDR3 has 11 amino acids. Unmatched junction bases numbered 5, after V lost 8 bases and J lost 7 bases. CDR3 sequence (DNA): TGCAGCACCGGACAGGGGATTGGCTACACCTTC. Amino acid sequence: CSTGQGIGYTF.

The CDR3 reads CASAYAGGSYEQYF. In DNA form, the CDR3 reads TGTGCCAGCGCCTACGCCGGCGGCTCCTACGAGCAGTACTTC. The rearrangement joins TRBV7-2 to TRBJ2-7; D unresolved. This CDR3 has 14 residues. Trimming left V 8 bases short and J 0 bases short, with 14 bases between. CDR1 and CDR2 from the germline V gene are SGHTA and FQGNSA.

This clone has a handful of counts. This chain uses TRBV19 with TRBJ2-1; 7 nucleotides match TRBD1. The V gene end was trimmed by 4 bases and the J gene end by 1 base; junction bases not matched to a gene: 10. CDR1 is LNHDA and CDR2 is SQIVND in the germline V gene (reference sequence). The CDR3 length is 17 residues. The CDR3 nucleotides read TGTGCCAGTAGTACGCAGGGGGTTCGAGGGTCCTACAATGAGCAGTTCTTC. This codes for CASSTQGVRGSYNEQFF.

This clone was found a few times. The V and J genes are TRBV18 and TRBJ1-5, with D possibly being TRBD1 (5 bases). Germline V gene data show CDR1 as KGHSH and CDR2 as LQKENI. The V gene lost 9 bases and the J gene lost 6 bases, with 15 bases spanning the gap. This CDR3 comprises 13 residues. The DNA of the CDR3 is TGTGCCAGTAAGCTACAGGAAACTCAGCCCCAGCATTTT. Translated, it gives CASKLQETQPQHF.

The chain has TRBV30 and TRBJ1-1; 8 nucleotides agree with TRBD1. The germline V gene encodes CDR1 GTSNPN and CDR2 SVGIG (reference sequence). Germline trimming cut 0 bases from V and 4 bases from J; bases unmatched to any gene: 4. The CDR3 is 14 amino acids. This CDR3 reads CAWSVLGTGTEAFF. The CDR3 DNA is TGTGCCTGGAGTGTTTTAGGGACAGGCACTGAAGCTTTCTTT. Full variable domain (missing parts from reference TRBV30 and TRBJ1-1): SQTIHQWPATLVQPVGSPLSLECTVEGTSNPNLYWYRQAAGRGLQLLFYSVGIGQISSEVPQNLSASRPQDRQFILSSKKLLLSDSGFYLCAWSVLGTGTEAFFGQGTRLTVV.

This chain links TRBV7-3 with TRBJ2-7; 8 bases are shared with TRBD1. This CDR3 is 15 amino acids long. Germline CDR1 is SGHTA and CDR2 is FQGTGA. V gave up 0 bases and J gave up 2 bases; unmatched junction bases: 3. As DNA, the CDR3 is TGTGCCAGCAGCTTAACCCAGGGGGCCCCCTACGAGCAGTACTTC. Protein sequence: CASSLTQGAPYEQYF.

This clone was picked up a small number of times. The V gene is TRBV15, the J gene TRBJ1-5, with D tentatively TRBD1 (6 bases). CDR3 length: 14 amino acids. Germline V gene sequence: CDR1 LNHNV, CDR2 YYDKDF (reference sequence). Trimming left V 5 bases short and J 3 bases short, with 11 bases between. The CDR3 nucleotides read TGTGCCACCAGCCGAACAGGGCACAATCAGCCCCAGCATTTT. Its translation: CATSRTGHNQPQHF.

V gene TRBV6-2 or TRBV6-3 combines with J gene TRBJ1-1; D remains unclear. This CDR3 is built from 11 residues. CDR1 is MNHEY and CDR2 is SVGEGT in the germline V gene. Trimming stripped 0 bases from V and 8 bases from J, with 4 bases between. CDR3 region: CASSYSREAFF. Here the CDR3 DNA reads TGTGCCAGCAGTTACTCTCGGGAAGCTTTCTTT.

This clone showed up just a few times. V and J are TRBV20-1 and TRBJ2-5, with 13 bases aligning to TRBD2. The CDR3 sequence is 16 residues long. The junction had 10 bases not matched to a gene; V was cut back by 3 bases and J by 6 bases. Per the germline V gene, CDR1 is DFQATT and CDR2 is SNEGSKA (reference sequence). The CDR3 protein is CSASSGLAGPLQTQYF. Here the CDR3 DNA reads TGCAGTGCTAGTTCGGGACTAGCGGGGCCCCTCCAGACCCAGTACTTC.